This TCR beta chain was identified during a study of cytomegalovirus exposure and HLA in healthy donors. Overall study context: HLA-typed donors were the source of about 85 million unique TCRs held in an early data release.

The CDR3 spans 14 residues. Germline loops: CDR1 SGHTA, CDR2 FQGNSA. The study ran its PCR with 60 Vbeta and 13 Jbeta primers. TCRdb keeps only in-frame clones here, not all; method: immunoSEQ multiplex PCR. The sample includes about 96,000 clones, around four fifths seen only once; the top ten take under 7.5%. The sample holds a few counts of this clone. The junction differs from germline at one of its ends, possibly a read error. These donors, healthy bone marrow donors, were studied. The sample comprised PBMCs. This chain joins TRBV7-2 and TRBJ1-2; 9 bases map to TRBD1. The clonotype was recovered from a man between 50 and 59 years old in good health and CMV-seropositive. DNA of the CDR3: TGTGCCAGCAGCTCCCGGGACAGGGTGGATGGCTACCCCTTC. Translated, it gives CASSSRDRVDGYPF.